Below, one TCR beta chain is given with its context. Its specificity is not known. The V and J ends lost 3 bases and 6 bases, in that order; junction bases with no gene match: 2. Looked up from germline, CDR1 is SSHAT and CDR2 is FNYEAQ (reference sequence). The CDR3 length is 13 residues. This sample was included in a study of cytomegalovirus exposure and HLA in healthy donors. About the study: Out of approximately 400 genotyped donors, roughly 78% belonged to the Caucasian-associated ancestry cluster. Regarding the study as a whole: Likely technical artifact: a cluster of highly shared sequence variants. A later analysis linked a missense variant in DCLRE1C to the trimming of TCR beta V and J genes.

Unrecorded immune exposures were likely, despite nominal health at sampling. The PCR ran on 60 Vbeta and 13 Jbeta primers. Here immunoSEQ multiplex PCR was the method, and the copy in TCRdb shows in-frame clones only, minus some. The table lists over 200,000 clones, approximately 70% of them singletons. The TCR was taken from a man in his forties in good health and CMV-seropositive. This sequence joins TRBV7-7 and TRBJ2-1; 7 nucleotides agree with TRBD2. Sequences were obtained from PBMCs. CDR3: CASSFPGGNEQFF. The CDR3 nucleotides are TGTGCCAGCAGCTTTCCGGGAGGCAATGAGCAGTTCTTC.